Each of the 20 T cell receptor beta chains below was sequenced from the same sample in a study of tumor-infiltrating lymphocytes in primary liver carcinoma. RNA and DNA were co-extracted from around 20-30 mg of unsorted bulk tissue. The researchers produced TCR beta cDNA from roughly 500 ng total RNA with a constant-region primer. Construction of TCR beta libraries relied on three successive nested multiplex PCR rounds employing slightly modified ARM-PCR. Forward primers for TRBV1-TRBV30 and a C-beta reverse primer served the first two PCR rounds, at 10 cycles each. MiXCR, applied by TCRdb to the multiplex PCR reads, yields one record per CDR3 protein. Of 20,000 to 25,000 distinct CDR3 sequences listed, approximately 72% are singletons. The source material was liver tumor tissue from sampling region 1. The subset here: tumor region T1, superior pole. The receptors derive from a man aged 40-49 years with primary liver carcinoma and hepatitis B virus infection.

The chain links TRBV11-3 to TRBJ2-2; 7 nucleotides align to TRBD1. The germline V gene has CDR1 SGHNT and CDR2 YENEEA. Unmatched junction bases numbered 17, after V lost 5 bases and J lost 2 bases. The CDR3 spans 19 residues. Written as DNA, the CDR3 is TGTGCCAGCAGCCCCAGGTCTTCTCCATGGACAGGAAACACCGGGGAGCTGTTTTTT. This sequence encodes CASSPRSSPWTGNTGELFF.

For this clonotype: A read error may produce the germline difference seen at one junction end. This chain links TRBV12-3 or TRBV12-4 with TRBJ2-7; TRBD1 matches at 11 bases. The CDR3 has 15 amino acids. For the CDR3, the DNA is TGTGCCAGGAGTTTGGGGACAGGGGGCTCCTACGAGCAGTACTTC. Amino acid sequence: CARSLGTGGSYEQYF.

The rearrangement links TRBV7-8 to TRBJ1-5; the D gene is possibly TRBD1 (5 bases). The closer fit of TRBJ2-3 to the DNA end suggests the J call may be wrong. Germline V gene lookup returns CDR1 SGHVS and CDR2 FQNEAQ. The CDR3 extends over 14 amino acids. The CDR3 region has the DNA TGTGCCAGCAGCGACAGAAATAGCAATCAGCCACAGTATTTT. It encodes CASSDRNSNQPQYF.

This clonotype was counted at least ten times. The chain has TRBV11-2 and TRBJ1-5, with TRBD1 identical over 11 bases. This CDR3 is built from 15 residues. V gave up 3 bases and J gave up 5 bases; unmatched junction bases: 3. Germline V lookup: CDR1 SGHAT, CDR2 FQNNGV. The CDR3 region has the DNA TGTGCCAGCAGCTTGGGACAGGGGGGATATCAGCCCCAGCATTTT. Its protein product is CASSLGQGGYQPQHF.

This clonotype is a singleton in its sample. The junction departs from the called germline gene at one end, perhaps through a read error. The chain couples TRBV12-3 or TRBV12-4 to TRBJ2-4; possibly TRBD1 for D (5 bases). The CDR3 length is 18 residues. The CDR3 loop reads CASSLWGGADKAINIQYF. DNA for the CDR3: TGTGCCAGCAGTTTATGGGGTGGGGCGGACAAAGCCATAAACATTCAGTATTTC.

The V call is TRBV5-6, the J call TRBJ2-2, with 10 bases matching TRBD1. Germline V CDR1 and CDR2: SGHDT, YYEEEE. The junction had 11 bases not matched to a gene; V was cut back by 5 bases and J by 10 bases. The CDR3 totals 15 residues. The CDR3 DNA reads TGTGCCAGCAGTATCGGGACAGGGGTCGCCCAGGAGCTGTTTTTT. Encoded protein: CASSIGTGVAQELFF.

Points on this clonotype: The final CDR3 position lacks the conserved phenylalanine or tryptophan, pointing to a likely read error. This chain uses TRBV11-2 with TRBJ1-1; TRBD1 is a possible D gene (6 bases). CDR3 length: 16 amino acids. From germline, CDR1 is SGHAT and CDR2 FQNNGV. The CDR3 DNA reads TGCGCCAGCAGCCCATCAAGGGGGTTGGTGAACACTGAAGCTTTCCTT. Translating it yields CASSPSRGLVNTEAFL.

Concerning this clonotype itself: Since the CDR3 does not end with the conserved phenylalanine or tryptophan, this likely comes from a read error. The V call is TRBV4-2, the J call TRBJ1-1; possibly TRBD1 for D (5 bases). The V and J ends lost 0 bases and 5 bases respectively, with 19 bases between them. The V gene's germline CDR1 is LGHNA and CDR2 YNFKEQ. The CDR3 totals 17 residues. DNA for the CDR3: TGTGCCAGCAGCCAAGAGTACGGTCAGGGTTTTTTGACTGAAGCTTTCTAT. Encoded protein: CASSQEYGQGFLTEAFY.

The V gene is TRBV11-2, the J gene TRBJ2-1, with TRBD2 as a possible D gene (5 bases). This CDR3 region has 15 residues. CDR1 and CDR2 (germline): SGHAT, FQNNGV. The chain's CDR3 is CISSPQREGLGEQFF. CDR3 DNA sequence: TGTATCAGCAGCCCCCAGCGTGAGGGATTGGGTGAGCAGTTCTTC.

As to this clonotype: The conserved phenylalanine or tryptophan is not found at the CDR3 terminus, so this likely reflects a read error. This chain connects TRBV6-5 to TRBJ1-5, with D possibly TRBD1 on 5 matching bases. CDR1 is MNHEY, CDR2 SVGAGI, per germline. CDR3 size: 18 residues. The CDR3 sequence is CTSSYTRPTATSNQPQHC. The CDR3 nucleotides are TGCACCAGCAGTTATACCCGGCCGACAGCCACTAGCAATCAGCCCCAGCATTGT.

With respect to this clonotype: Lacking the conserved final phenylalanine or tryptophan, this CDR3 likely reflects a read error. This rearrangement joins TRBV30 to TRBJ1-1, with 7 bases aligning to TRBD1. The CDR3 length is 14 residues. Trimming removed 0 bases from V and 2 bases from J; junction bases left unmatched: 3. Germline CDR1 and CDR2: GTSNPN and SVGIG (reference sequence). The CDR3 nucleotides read TGTGCCTGGAGTGTACAGGGGATAAACACTGAAGCTTTCTCT. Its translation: CAWSVQGINTEAFS.

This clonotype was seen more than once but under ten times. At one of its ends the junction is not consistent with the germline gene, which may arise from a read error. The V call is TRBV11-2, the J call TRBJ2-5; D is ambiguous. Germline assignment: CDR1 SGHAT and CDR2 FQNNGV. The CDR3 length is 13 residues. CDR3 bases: TGTGCCAGCAACTTAGTTCTGAAAGAGACCCAATACTTC. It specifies CASNLVLKETQYF.

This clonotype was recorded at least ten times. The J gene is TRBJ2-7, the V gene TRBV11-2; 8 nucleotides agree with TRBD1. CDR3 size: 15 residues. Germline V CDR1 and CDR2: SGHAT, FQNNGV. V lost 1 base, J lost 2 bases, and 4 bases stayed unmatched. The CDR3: CASSLGRGLTYEQYF. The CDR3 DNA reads TGTGCCAGCAGCTTAGGCAGGGGGCTTACCTACGAGCAGTACTTC. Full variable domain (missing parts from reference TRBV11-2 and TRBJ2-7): EAGVAQSPRYKIIEKRQSVAFWCNPISGHATLYWYQQILGQGPKLLIQFQNNGVVDDSQLPKDRFSAERLKGVDSTLKIQPAKLEDSAVYLCASSLGRGLTYEQYFGPGTRLTVT.

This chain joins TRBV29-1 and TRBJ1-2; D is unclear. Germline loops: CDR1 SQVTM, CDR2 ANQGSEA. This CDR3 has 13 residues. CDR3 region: CRALANPAAGYTF. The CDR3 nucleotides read TGCAGGGCCCTAGCTAACCCGGCGGCGGGCTACACCTTC. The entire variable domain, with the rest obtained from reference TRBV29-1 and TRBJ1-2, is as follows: SAVISQKPSRDICQRGTSLTIQCQVDSQVTMMFWYRQQPGQSLTLIATANQGSEATYESGFVIDKFPISRPNLTFSTLTVSNMSPEDSSIYLCRALANPAAGYTFGSGTRLTVV.

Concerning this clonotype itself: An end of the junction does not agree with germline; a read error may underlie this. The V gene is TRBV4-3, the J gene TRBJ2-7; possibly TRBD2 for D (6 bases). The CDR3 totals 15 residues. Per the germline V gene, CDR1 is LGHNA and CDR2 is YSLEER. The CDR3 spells CASNQDRETPCEQHF. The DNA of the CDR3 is TGCGCCAGCAACCAAGATCGGGAGACTCCCTGCGAGCAGCACTTC.

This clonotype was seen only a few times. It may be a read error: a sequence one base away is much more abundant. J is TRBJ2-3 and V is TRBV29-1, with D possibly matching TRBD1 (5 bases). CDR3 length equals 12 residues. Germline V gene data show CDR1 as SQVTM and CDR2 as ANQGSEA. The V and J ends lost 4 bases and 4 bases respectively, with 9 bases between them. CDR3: CSVVETADTQYF. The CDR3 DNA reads TGCAGCGTTGTCGAGACAGCAGATACGCAGTATTTT.

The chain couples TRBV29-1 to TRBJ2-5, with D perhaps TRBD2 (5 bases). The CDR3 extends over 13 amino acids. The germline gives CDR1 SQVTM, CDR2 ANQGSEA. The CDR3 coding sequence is TGCCGCGGACTCGCCCAGGAGATGGAGACCCAGTACTTC. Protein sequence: CRGLAQEMETQYF.

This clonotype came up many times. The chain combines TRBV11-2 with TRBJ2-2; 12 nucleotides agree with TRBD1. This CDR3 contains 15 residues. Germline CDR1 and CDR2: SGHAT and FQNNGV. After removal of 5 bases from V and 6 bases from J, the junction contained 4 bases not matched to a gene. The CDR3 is CASSPGQGASGELFF. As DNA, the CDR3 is TGTGCCAGCAGCCCGGGACAGGGGGCTTCCGGGGAGCTGTTTTTT.

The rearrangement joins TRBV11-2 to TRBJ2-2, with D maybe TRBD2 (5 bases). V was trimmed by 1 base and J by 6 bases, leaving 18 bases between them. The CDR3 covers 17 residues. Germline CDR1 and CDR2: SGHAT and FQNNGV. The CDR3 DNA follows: TGTGCCAGCAGCTTAGCACTAGGATGGGCGAATGCCGGGGAGCTGTTTTTT. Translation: CASSLALGWANAGELFF.

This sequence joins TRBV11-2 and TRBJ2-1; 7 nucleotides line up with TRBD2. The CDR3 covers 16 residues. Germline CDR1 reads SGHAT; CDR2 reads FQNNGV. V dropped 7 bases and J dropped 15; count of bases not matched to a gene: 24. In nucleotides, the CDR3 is TGTGCCAGCAACTACTCTTCGACTAGCTGGAGGGGAGGCGGGTTCTTC. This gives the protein CASNYSSTSWRGGGFF.